This T cell receptor beta chain was documented in a study of blood T cell repertoires in COVID-19. In the study overall: From the United States, Italy and Spain came samples of acute and convalescent COVID-19.

Authors' processing steps: The authors estimated nucleated cell counts from reference gene primer amplification. Some clones are missing from TCRdb's copy, which holds only in-frame ones; the method was immunoSEQ multiplex PCR. That table is the source of V, J and clone size, and D and trimming were worked out from the DNA. The sample comprises about 410,000 clones, about nine tenths of which are singletons, and 0.6% to 0.7% rests with the top ten. Trimming at V came to 1 base and at J to 2 bases, leaving 0 bases not matched to a gene. The germline V gene has CDR1 LGHDT and CDR2 YNNKEL (reference sequence). The CDR3 extends over 15 amino acids.

This receptor was taken from a man in his late teens or twenties who had recovered from COVID-19. Sequenced: PBMCs or T cells enriched from blood (not recorded which). V is TRBV3-1 (or the pseudogene TRBV3-2) and J is TRBJ1-4, with 8 bases fitting TRBD1. The CDR3: CASSQGDRTNEKLFF. The CDR3 coding sequence is TGTGCCAGCAGCCAAGGGGACAGGACTAATGAAAAACTGTTTTTT.